What follows describes a single T cell receptor beta chain. As yet, its antigen is unknown. Germline V lookup: CDR1 SGHRS, CDR2 YFSETQ. Trimming took off 2 bases at V and 0 bases at J, with 3 bases between the two ends. This CDR3 has 12 amino acids. PCR involved 60 Vbeta and 13 Jbeta primers. Original handling: Later reanalysis found roughly 80 million unique TCR beta chains, around 10 million of them shared. TCRdb's table, derived via immunoSEQ multiplex PCR, lists solely in-frame clones and lacks some. The D gene and trimming were derived from the DNA, and the V and J assignments and clone size from that table. This sample has 140,000 to 150,000 clones; over 60% occur once, and the top ten carry 1.5% to 2%. The data stem from a study of cytomegalovirus exposure and HLA in healthy donors. About the study: Among several hundred genotyped donors, more than 65% fell in the Caucasian-associated ancestry cluster. Study findings and constraints: Usually a TCR sequence was rare, but some public TCRs were found in many donors. For most TCR beta V segments, an earlier analysis put the productive rate at about 87% or about 30% of the time.

Sequenced material: PBMCs. The sequence derives from a middle-aged man in good health and CMV-seronegative. V and J are TRBV5-1 and TRBJ2-7; D ambiguous. The CDR3: CASSFGSYEQYF. The CDR3 DNA reads as TGCGCCAGCAGCTTCGGCTCCTACGAGCAGTACTTC.